This record covers a single T cell receptor beta chain. Profiling relied on immunoSEQ multiplex PCR, and the TCRdb table lists in-frame clones only, not all of them. This sample has 4,000 or so clones, with more than 65% found just once. Tumor samples were obtained before definitive surgery or chemotherapy. This record belongs to a study of high-grade serous ovarian cancer treatment subgroups. This CDR3 spans 13 amino acids. Germline V gives CDR1 MNHNS, CDR2 SASEGT. With 6 bases removed from V and 5 bases from J, the gap between germline ends came to 13 bases. This clonotype originated in a human donor with high-grade serous ovarian cancer. Input material: tumor tissue. J is TRBJ2-5 and V is TRBV6-1; D is perhaps TRBD1 or TRBD2 (6 bases each). CDR3 protein: CASRIGGPETQYF. The CDR3 DNA reads TGTGCCAGCAGAATAGGGGGGCCGGAGACCCAGTACTTC.